The 29 T cell receptor beta chains below were found in one sample sequenced in a study of cytomegalovirus exposure and HLA in healthy donors. Both 60 Vbeta primers and 13 Jbeta primers went into the PCR. Profiled with immunoSEQ multiplex PCR; TCRdb holds only in-frame clones, not every one. The sample includes 75,000 to 100,000 clones, 65% to 85% of them seen just once. Sequences were obtained from PBMCs. The receptors stem from a middle-aged man in good health and CMV-seropositive.

This clone was observed a few times. The rearrangement joins TRBV5-1 to TRBJ1-6; D is uncertain. The CDR3 contains 16 residues. V gave up 4 bases and J gave up 4 bases, with 15 bases separating them. Per germline, CDR1 SGHRS and CDR2 YFSETQ. CDR3: CASSPPSTEYNSPLHF. The CDR3 DNA reads TGCGCCAGCAGCCCGCCCTCGACGGAGTATAATTCACCCCTCCACTTT.

The rearrangement uses TRBV27 and TRBJ2-7; TRBD2 is a possible D gene (6 bases). Between the trimmed V and J ends, which lost 5 bases and 5 bases, there was a span of 16 bases. The CDR3 is 14 amino acids. The germline CDR1 and CDR2 sequences are MNHEY and SMNVEV (reference sequence). This chain's CDR3 is CASSTAGRLDEQYF. CDR3 coding DNA: TGTGCCAGCAGTACGGCGGGGAGACTCGACGAGCAGTACTTC.

The chain uses TRBV4-1 and TRBJ1-1; D possibly corresponds to TRBD1 (6 bases). CDR3 length equals 15 residues. The V and J ends lost 6 bases and 1 base respectively, with 15 bases between them. The germline gives CDR1 MGHRA, CDR2 YSYEKL. CDR3 sequence reads: CASSRDRDTNTEAFF. The CDR3, as DNA: TGCGCCAGCAGTAGAGACCGGGACACGAACACTGAAGCTTTCTTT.

The genes are TRBV10-1 and TRBJ2-5, with a weak D call TRBD2 (6 bases). The V gene's germline CDR1 is WNHNN and CDR2 SYGVQD (reference sequence). V lost 3 bases and J lost 1, with 9 bases in between. The CDR3 extends over 14 amino acids. The CDR3 DNA reads TGCGCCAGCAGTGACGGGGGACTCCAAGAGACCCAGTACTTC. This codes for CASSDGGLQETQYF.

This clone has only one observation. J is TRBJ1-2 and V is TRBV19, with 9 bases identical to TRBD1. V trimming: 7 bases; J trimming: 6 bases; junction bases outside the gene matches: 9. Germline CDR1 reads LNHDA; CDR2 reads SQIVND (reference sequence). CDR3 length: 14 amino acids. The CDR3 sequence: CASKRDRADNGYTF. The CDR3, as DNA: TGTGCCAGTAAGAGGGACAGGGCGGATAATGGCTACACCTTC. Full variable domain (rest looked up from reference TRBV19 and TRBJ1-2): DGGITQSPKYLFRKEGQNVTLSCEQNLNHDAMYWYRQDPGQGLRLIYYSQIVNDFQKGDIAEGYSVSREKKESFPLTVTSAQKNPTAFYLCASKRDRADNGYTFGSGTRLTVV.

A few counts support this clone. V is TRBV11-1 and J is TRBJ1-1, with 7 positions matching TRBD1. The CDR3 runs 13 residues. Germline assignment: CDR1 SGHAT and CDR2 FQDESV (reference sequence). Losses at the gene ends were 5 bases for V and 3 bases for J; bases not matched to a gene: 3. The CDR3 DNA is TGTGCCAGCAGCCCCAGGGGGTACACTGAAGCTTTCTTT. It encodes CASSPRGYTEAFF.

The V gene is TRBV7-2, the J gene TRBJ2-6; TRBD2 might be the D (5 bases). The CDR3 is made up of 18 amino acids. CDR1 and CDR2 (germline): SGHTA, FQGNSA. The V and J ends lost 5 bases and 0 bases respectively, with 17 bases between them. CDR3 region: CASSPPLGLSSGANVLTF. In nucleotides, the CDR3 is TGTGCCAGCAGCCCCCCATTAGGACTGAGCTCTGGGGCCAACGTCCTGACTTTC.

About this clone: The junction departs from the called germline gene at one end, perhaps through a read error. The chain uses TRBV6-6 and TRBJ2-3; possible D gene TRBD2, 6 bases. CDR1 is MNHNY, CDR2 SVGAGI, per germline (reference sequence). CDR3 length: 12 residues. The CDR3 nucleotides read TGTGCCAGCAGTCAAGCGGGCTCGGGTATGCATTTT. This gives the protein CASSQAGSGMHF.

J is TRBJ2-1 and V is TRBV20-1, with TRBD1 matching 8 bases. V was clipped by 4 bases and J by 14 bases; unmatched bases: 7. This CDR3 is 11 amino acids long. Germline values: CDR1 DFQATT, CDR2 SNEGSKA (reference sequence). The CDR3 sequence is CSAKADREKFF. DNA of the CDR3: TGCAGTGCTAAAGCGGACAGGGAGAAGTTCTTC.

The chain combines TRBV27 with TRBJ2-2, with 10 bases aligning to TRBD2. Germline V gene data show CDR1 as MNHEY and CDR2 as SMNVEV (reference sequence). Trimming took 5 bases from V and 6 from J; bases not matched to a gene: 3. The CDR3 has 14 amino acids. The DNA of the CDR3 is TGTGCCAGCAGTAGGCTAGCGGGAGCCGGGGAGCTGTTTTTT. This gives the protein CASSRLAGAGELFF.

This clone has more than one count but fewer than ten. This chain joins TRBV6-5 and TRBJ2-7; a possible D gene is TRBD2 (6 bases). CDR3 length: 12 residues. Germline-derived CDR1 and CDR2 are MNHEY and SVGAGI. V was pared by 8 bases and J by 7 bases, with 15 bases between. For the CDR3, the DNA is TGTGCCAGCGGTTCGGCCGGGGGTGAGCAGTACTTC. It codes for CASGSAGGEQYF.

The chain employs TRBV6-5 and TRBJ2-7; a possible D gene is TRBD1 (5 bases). This CDR3 region has 13 residues. The V gene's germline CDR1 is MNHEY and CDR2 SVGAGI. With 2 bases removed from V and 3 bases from J, the gap between germline ends came to 8 bases. Here the CDR3 DNA reads TGTGCCAGCAGTTACGCAGGGATCTACGAGCAGTACTTC. This encodes CASSYAGIYEQYF.

This sequence joins TRBV5-4 and TRBJ2-5; a weak D match, TRBD2 (6 bases). In germline, CDR1 is SGHNT, CDR2 YYREEE (reference sequence). This CDR3 region has 15 residues. V lost 0 bases and J 1 base, leaving 10 bases between the germline ends. DNA of the CDR3: TGTGCCAGCAGCTTGGCCGGAGGGACCCAAGAGACCCAGTACTTC. Its protein product is CASSLAGGTQETQYF.

This chain links TRBV27 with TRBJ2-7; D call uncertain. V was pared by 5 bases and J by 3 bases, with 17 bases between. The CDR3 covers 15 residues. Germline V gene data show CDR1 as MNHEY and CDR2 as SMNVEV (reference sequence). The CDR3 bases are TGTGCCAGCAGTCCACGGGTCCCTCGGTACTACGAGCAGTACTTC. Protein: CASSPRVPRYYEQYF.

The chain uses TRBV5-4 and TRBJ2-2, with unresolved D. This CDR3 contains 14 residues. The V gene's germline CDR1 is SGHNT and CDR2 YYREEE (reference sequence). Trimming took 0 bases from V and 9 from J, leaving 12 bases between them. The CDR3: CASSLGSPQRELFF. The CDR3 region has the DNA TGTGCCAGCAGCTTGGGGTCACCACAAAGGGAGCTGTTTTTT.

The chain has TRBV5-1 and TRBJ1-3; no clear D. In germline, CDR1 is SGHRS, CDR2 YFSETQ. The CDR3 runs 14 residues. Trimming removed 1 base from V and 0 bases from J, with 5 bases in between. The chain's CDR3 is CASSLYTSGNTIYF. The CDR3 DNA is TGCGCCAGCAGCTTGTACACCTCTGGAAACACCATATATTTT.

The chain uses TRBV14 and TRBJ2-5; TRBD1 matches 9 bases. Trimming took 6 bases from V and 0 from J; bases not matched to a gene: 8. The CDR3 is made up of 16 amino acids. CDR1 and CDR2 (germline): SGHDN, FVKESK. The CDR3 reads CASSPFGQGYQETQYF. In DNA form, the CDR3 reads TGTGCCAGCAGTCCCTTCGGACAGGGGTACCAAGAGACCCAGTACTTC.

This rearrangement joins TRBV27 to TRBJ2-5; TRBD2 is a possible D gene (7 bases). The J call may be faulty, since TRBJ2-7 better matches the DNA end. The germline V gene has CDR1 MNHEY and CDR2 SMNVEV (reference sequence). The CDR3 is 18 amino acids. Here the CDR3 reads CASSHLSRGAIGFYEQYF. In DNA form, the CDR3 reads TGTGCCAGCAGCCACCTCTCCCGGGGGGCTATTGGATTCTACGAGCAGTACTTC.

This clone was seen a few times. The chain has TRBV29-1 and TRBJ1-2; TRBD1 aligns across 10 bases. The CDR3 has 13 residues. Germline V gene data show CDR1 as SQVTM and CDR2 as ANQGSEA. The J segment lost 2 bases and the V segment lost 4 bases, leaving 1 base of the junction unmatched. The CDR3 bases are TGCAGCGTTGCGACAGGGGGCAACTATGGCTACACCTTC. Its translation is CSVATGGNYGYTF.

The rearrangement joins TRBV4-1 to TRBJ2-7; TRBD2 aligns across 12 bases. V lost 0 bases to trimming and J lost 7 bases; unmatched junction nucleotides: 4. Germline lookup yields CDR1 MGHRA and CDR2 YSYEKL. The CDR3 length is 15 residues. The CDR3 DNA reads as TGCGCCAGCAGCCAAGATCGGCTAGCGGGAGGGGAGCAGTACTTC. It encodes CASSQDRLAGGEQYF.

The chain employs TRBV5-1 and TRBJ2-7; possible D gene TRBD1, 5 bases. Germline lookup yields CDR1 SGHRS and CDR2 YFSETQ. The CDR3 runs 12 residues. V lost 4 bases and J 6 bases, leaving 11 bases between the germline ends. CDR3 in DNA: TGCGCCAGCAGCGCCCCAGGGCCCGAGCAGTACTTC. It translates to CASSAPGPEQYF.

J is TRBJ1-6 and V is TRBV19; tentatively, D is TRBD1 (6 bases). The germline V gene encodes CDR1 LNHDA and CDR2 SQIVND (reference sequence). Deletions cut 8 bases from V and 3 bases from J, with 8 bases between. This CDR3 is 13 amino acids long. The CDR3 loop reads CASRQDYNSPLHF. The CDR3 nucleotides read TGTGCCAGTCGACAGGACTATAATTCACCCCTCCACTTT.

The rearrangement uses TRBV6-1 and TRBJ1-6, with 7 bases aligning to TRBD1. Germline-derived CDR1 and CDR2 are MNHNS and SASEGT. Trimming cost V 3 bases and J 9 bases; bases outside gene matches: 5. This CDR3 is built from 14 residues. The CDR3 protein is CASSDNRGRSPLHF. Here the CDR3 DNA reads TGTGCCAGCAGTGACAACAGGGGTCGTTCACCCCTCCACTTT.

The V call is TRBV19, the J call TRBJ1-5; 7 bases fit TRBD1. Germline V lookup: CDR1 LNHDA, CDR2 SQIVND (reference sequence). V gave up 6 bases and J gave up 8 bases; unmatched junction bases: 16. This CDR3 region has 16 residues. CDR3 DNA sequence: TGTGCCAGTAGCCCACCAGGGGGGCGTAGCGTGGAGCCCCAGCATTTT. Translated, it gives CASSPPGGRSVEPQHF. Complete variable domain (other parts from reference TRBV19 and TRBJ1-5): DGGITQSPKYLFRKEGQNVTLSCEQNLNHDAMYWYRQDPGQGLRLIYYSQIVNDFQKGDIAEGYSVSREKKESFPLTVTSAQKNPTAFYLCASSPPGGRSVEPQHFGDGTRLSIL.

V is TRBV5-4 and J is TRBJ2-2; perhaps TRBD1 as D (5 bases). The CDR3 loop spans 16 amino acids. Germline assignment: CDR1 SGHNT and CDR2 YYREEE (reference sequence). V lost 0 bases and J 5 bases, leaving 14 bases between the germline ends. Here the CDR3 reads CASSLDQGSRTGELFF. The DNA for the CDR3 is TGTGCCAGCAGCTTGGATCAGGGTTCAAGAACCGGGGAGCTGTTTTTT.

This clone was seen a single time. This chain uses TRBV19 with TRBJ1-5, with 9 nucleotides matching TRBD1. The CDR3 runs to 16 residues. Germline V gene data show CDR1 as LNHDA and CDR2 as SQIVND (reference sequence). V shed 3 bases, J shed 1 base, and the junction held 4 bases outside the gene matches. In DNA form, the CDR3 reads TGTGCCAGTAGTATCTTAGGGACAGGGAGCAATCAGCCCCAGCATTTT. This translates into CASSILGTGSNQPQHF. The full variable domain, rest sourced from reference TRBV19 and TRBJ1-5, is DGGITQSPKYLFRKEGQNVTLSCEQNLNHDAMYWYRQDPGQGLRLIYYSQIVNDFQKGDIAEGYSVSREKKESFPLTVTSAQKNPTAFYLCASSILGTGSNQPQHFGDGTRLSIL.

The rearrangement links TRBV5-4 to TRBJ2-5, with D perhaps matching TRBD2 (6 bases). The CDR3 is made up of 17 amino acids. CDR1 SGHNT and CDR2 YYREEE come from the germline V gene (reference sequence). Trimming cost V 0 bases and J 5 bases, with 20 bases left between them. The CDR3 sequence is CASSLGVSGTSRETQYF. The CDR3 DNA reads as TGTGCCAGCAGCTTGGGTGTTAGCGGAACCTCCCGGGAGACCCAGTACTTC.

The chain links TRBV4-2 to TRBJ2-3; D unresolved. V lost 0 bases, J lost 4 bases, and 14 bases lay in between. The CDR3 has 16 residues. In germline, CDR1 is LGHNA, CDR2 YNFKEQ. The CDR3 DNA is TGTGCCAGCAGCCAAGAGGCGCCAGGTGGCGCAGATACGCAGTATTTT. It specifies CASSQEAPGGADTQYF.

V gene TRBV5-1 combines with J gene TRBJ2-5; no clear D. The CDR3 spans 13 residues. Trimming shortened V by 5 bases and J by 2 bases, and 10 bases separated the two germline ends. Germline-derived CDR1 and CDR2 are SGHRS and YFSETQ. The CDR3 DNA reads TGCGCCAGCAGTGTTGCGGCACAAGAGACCCAGTACTTC. Amino acids: CASSVAAQETQYF.